This T cell receptor (beta chain) comes out of a study of beta chain features in type 1 diabetes. cDNA synthesis used the whole RNA isolate, giving expressed TCRB sequences. Sequencing was performed with immunoSEQ multiplex PCR; in TCRdb, only in-frame clones are kept and a portion is missing. The sample lists about 650,000 clones; roughly 12% were seen once. Study findings and constraints: When cDNA is sequenced, cells with high TCR expression could be over-represented. Within each of all four CD4+ subsets, Type 1 diabetes patients had TCRB CDR3s that were moderately but significantly shorter. Researchers caution that PCR might favor shorter templates, equally among patients and controls.

Remarks on this clone: The antigen is unknown.

The sample was naive CD4+ T cells from blood. The source of this sequence is a man aged 25-45 years with type 1 diabetes.

CDR3 region: CAWSPEGEKLFF. As DNA, the CDR3 is TGTGCCTGGAGCCCGGAGGGTGAAAAACTGTTTTTT. This sequence joins TRBV30 and TRBJ1-4; the D is unclear. Germline V CDR1 and CDR2: GTSNPN, SVGIG (reference sequence). Trimming cost V 3 bases and J 7 bases, with 9 bases left between them. This CDR3 is built from 12 residues.